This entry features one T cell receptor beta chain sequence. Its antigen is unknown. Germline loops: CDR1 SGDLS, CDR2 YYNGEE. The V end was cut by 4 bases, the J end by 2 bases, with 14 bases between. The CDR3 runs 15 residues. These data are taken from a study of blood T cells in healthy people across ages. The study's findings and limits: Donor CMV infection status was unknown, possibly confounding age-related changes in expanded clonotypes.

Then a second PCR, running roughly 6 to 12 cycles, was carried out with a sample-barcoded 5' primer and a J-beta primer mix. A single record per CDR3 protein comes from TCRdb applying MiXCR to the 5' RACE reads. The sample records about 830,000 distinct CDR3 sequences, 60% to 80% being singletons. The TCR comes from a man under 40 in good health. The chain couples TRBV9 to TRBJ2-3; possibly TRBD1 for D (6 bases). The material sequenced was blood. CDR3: CASSRQGSVTDTQYF. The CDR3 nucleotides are TGTGCCAGCAGCCGCCAGGGGTCCGTCACAGATACGCAGTATTTT.